The next 22 T cell receptor beta chains were all read from a single sample in a study of CD8 T cells in ankylosing spondylitis. Each CDR3 protein is one row after TCRdb ran MiXCR on the 5' RACE reads. The table shows around 250,000 distinct CDR3 sequences, with around 32% occurring only once. Sample: blood, either unsorted or a sorted T cell fraction (not recorded which). The source is a male donor with ankylosing spondylitis or in good health (not recorded which).

The CDR3 loop reads CASSVDNYEQYF. The CDR3 DNA reads TGTGCCAGCAGTGTGGACAACTACGAGCAGTACTTC. The chain links TRBV28 to TRBJ2-7; D is perhaps TRBD1 (5 bases). There are 12 residues in the CDR3. Germline V gene lookup returns CDR1 MDHEN and CDR2 SYDVKM. V lost 5 bases, J lost 3 bases, and 8 bases lay in between. Complete variable domain (other parts from reference TRBV28 and TRBJ2-7): DVKVTQSSRYLVKRTGEKVFLECVQDMDHENMFWYRQDPGLGLRLIYFSYDVKMKEKGDIPEGYSVSREKKERFSLILESASTNQTSMYLCASSVDNYEQYFGPGTRLTVT.

This clonotype came up a few times. Relative to the germline gene, one junction end is altered; a read error may explain this. V and J are TRBV29-1 and TRBJ1-2; no reliable D call. The CDR3 totals 14 residues. The germline V gene encodes CDR1 SQVTM and CDR2 ANQGSEA. The CDR3 protein is CSVGPLRGDYGYSF. For the CDR3, the DNA is TGCAGCGTTGGGCCCCTGCGCGGCGACTATGGCTACAGCTTC.

The chain couples TRBV27 to TRBJ2-7; 7 bases map to TRBD2. Germline loops: CDR1 MNHEY, CDR2 SMNVEV (reference sequence). Trimming cost V 2 bases and J 2 bases; bases outside gene matches: 9. CDR3 length equals 16 residues. CDR3 residues: CASSLRSWTSAYEQYF. The CDR3, as DNA: TGTGCCAGCAGTTTACGAAGTTGGACTAGTGCCTACGAGCAGTACTTC.

A few counts support this clonotype. V gene TRBV6-1 combines with J gene TRBJ2-7; a possible D gene is TRBD2 (6 bases). The CDR3 sequence is 13 residues long. In germline, CDR1 is MNHNS, CDR2 SASEGT. V was cut by 9 bases and J by 4 bases, with 16 bases left in between. CDR3 protein: CASLPGLGYEQYF. In DNA form, the CDR3 reads TGTGCCAGTCTACCGGGACTGGGGTACGAGCAGTACTTC.

The V gene is TRBV4-1, the J gene TRBJ2-7; 10 bases line up with TRBD1. Germline V gives CDR1 MGHRA, CDR2 YSYEKL. The J segment lost 2 bases and the V segment lost 4 bases, leaving 5 bases of the junction unmatched. The CDR3 covers 15 residues. The CDR3 region has the DNA TGCGCCAGCAGCCCGGGACAGGGGCCAGCCTACGAGCAGTACTTC. Its protein product is CASSPGQGPAYEQYF.

There are a few counts of this clonotype. The chain has TRBV28 and TRBJ2-7; D unclear. The germline V gene has CDR1 MDHEN and CDR2 SYDVKM. V was clipped by 5 bases and J by 3 bases, with 8 bases between them. This CDR3 spans 12 amino acids. DNA for the CDR3: TGTGCCAGCAGTCCCCGGAACTACGAGCAGTACTTC. Its protein is CASSPRNYEQYF.

The table lists this clonotype with a count of one. The chain combines TRBV9 with TRBJ1-2, with D unclear. The CDR3 is 12 amino acids. Deletions cut 3 bases from V and 7 bases from J, with 10 bases between. Germline-derived CDR1 and CDR2 are SGDLS and YYNGEE. CDR3: CASSALQSGYTF. CDR3 in DNA: TGTGCCAGCAGCGCCTTACAAAGTGGCTACACCTTC.

In its sample, this clonotype was seen a few times. The chain has TRBV6-1 and TRBJ2-7; 11 bases are shared with TRBD2. This CDR3 contains 14 residues. Trimming at V came to 6 bases and at J to 3 bases, leaving 4 bases not matched to a gene. Looked up from germline, CDR1 is MNHNS and CDR2 is SASEGT. CDR3 residues: CASSRLAGFYEQYF. In DNA form, the CDR3 reads TGTGCCAGCAGCCGACTAGCGGGGTTCTACGAGCAGTACTTC.

This clonotype came up once. The V call is TRBV20-1, the J call TRBJ2-2; D remains unclear. The V gene's germline CDR1 is DFQATT and CDR2 SNEGSKA (reference sequence). The CDR3 sequence is 14 residues long. V lost 1 base to trimming and J lost 0 bases, with 6 bases between them. CDR3 DNA sequence: TGCAGTGCTAGAGGCCGACCGAACACCGGGGAGCTGTTTTTT. It translates to CSARGRPNTGELFF.

The chain is built from TRBV29-1 and TRBJ1-2, with 8 bases that match TRBD1. The CDR3 extends over 12 amino acids. V trimming: 6 bases; J trimming: 7 bases; junction bases outside the gene matches: 7. Germline CDR1 reads SQVTM; CDR2 reads ANQGSEA. CDR3 loop: CSVGTGGGGYTF. As DNA, the CDR3 is TGCAGCGTCGGAACAGGGGGGGGTGGCTACACCTTC. Together with reference TRBV29-1 and TRBJ1-2, the CDR3 gives the full variable domain: SAVISQKPSRDICQRGTSLTIQCQVDSQVTMMFWYRQQPGQSLTLIATANQGSEATYESGFVIDKFPISRPNLTFSTLTVSNMSPEDSSIYLCSVGTGGGGYTFGSGTRLTVV.

V gene TRBV27 combines with J gene TRBJ1-6, with D possibly being TRBD1 (5 bases). Looked up from germline, CDR1 is MNHEY and CDR2 is SMNVEV (reference sequence). The length of the CDR3 is 13 residues. The V and J ends lost 7 bases and 7 bases respectively, with 11 bases between them. The DNA for the CDR3 is TGTGCCAGCACGGGGCCAGGGAATTCACCCCTCCACTTT. This sequence encodes CASTGPGNSPLHF.

The V call is TRBV12-3 or TRBV12-4, the J call TRBJ1-3; no definite D call. This CDR3 is 10 amino acids long. The germline V and J ends were trimmed by 2 bases and 7 bases, with 0 bases remaining between them. CDR3 in DNA: TGTGCCAGCAGTTTAAACACCATATATTTT. Translating it yields CASSLNTIYF.

This CDR3 is CASSLVEGSGEQYF. CDR3 nucleotides: TGTGCCAGCAGCTTAGTGGAGGGTTCCGGCGAGCAGTACTTC. The genes are TRBV9 and TRBJ2-7; weak D call: TRBD2 (6 bases). Deletions cut 4 bases from V and 6 bases from J, with 17 bases between. The CDR3 has 14 amino acids. CDR1 SGDLS and CDR2 YYNGEE come from the germline V gene. The full variable domain, in which reference TRBV9 and TRBJ2-7 provide the parts outside the CDR3, is DSGVTQTPKHLITATGQRVTLRCSPRSGDLSVYWYQQSLDQGLQFLIQYYNGEERAKGNILERFSAQQFPDLHSELNLSSLELGDSALYFCASSLVEGSGEQYFGPGTRLTVT.

This clonotype appeared a few times. This chain uses TRBV10-3 with TRBJ2-7; 8 nucleotides agree with TRBD1. The CDR3 spans 14 residues. Trimming took 4 bases from V and 5 from J; bases not matched to a gene: 7. Per the germline V gene, CDR1 is ENHRY and CDR2 is SYGVKD. The CDR3 DNA reads TGTGCCATCAGTGGTGGACAGGGTCTCCACGAGCAGTACTTC. Translation: CAISGGQGLHEQYF.

CDR3 sequence: CASTSTGAYGYTF. The CDR3 nucleotides read TGTGCCAGCACCTCAACAGGGGCCTATGGCTACACCTTC. V and J are TRBV12-3 or TRBV12-4 and TRBJ1-2, with 7 bases fitting TRBD1. There are 13 residues in the CDR3. Unmatched junction bases numbered 6, after V lost 7 bases and J lost 4 bases.

The J gene is TRBJ2-1, the V gene TRBV2; possibly TRBD1 or TRBD2 for D (5 bases each). The CDR3 is made up of 15 amino acids. Between the trimmed V and J ends, which lost 4 bases and 3 bases, there was a span of 13 bases. Germline V gene data show CDR1 as SNHLY and CDR2 as FYNNEI. The CDR3 region is CASSGGWGIYNEQFF. CDR3 DNA sequence: TGTGCCAGCAGTGGGGGATGGGGGATCTACAATGAGCAGTTCTTC. Drawing the rest from reference TRBV2 and TRBJ2-1, the complete variable domain is EPEVTQTPSHQVTQMGQEVILRCVPISNHLYFYWYRQILGQKVEFLVSFYNNEISEKSEIFDDQFSVERPDGSNFTLKIRSTKLEDSAMYFCASSGGWGIYNEQFFGPGTRLTVL.

This clonotype was seen a handful of times. V is TRBV7-9 and J is TRBJ2-7; the D gene could be TRBD1 or TRBD2 (5 bases each). Germline V gives CDR1 SEHNR, CDR2 FQNEAQ (reference sequence). V was pared by 5 bases and J by 0 bases, with 11 bases between. This CDR3 has 14 amino acids. CDR3 in amino acids: CASSPGPSSYEQYF. CDR3 bases: TGTGCCAGCAGCCCGGGGCCTAGCTCCTACGAGCAGTACTTC.

The chain is built from TRBV20-1 and TRBJ2-2; D may correspond to TRBD1 or TRBD2 (6 bases each). The CDR3 covers 16 residues. Trimming cost V 0 bases and J 7 bases, with 18 bases left between them. Germline V gene lookup returns CDR1 DFQATT and CDR2 SNEGSKA (reference sequence). The CDR3: CSARDLGTGAGGELFF. The DNA for the CDR3 is TGCAGTGCTAGAGATTTAGGGACGGGGGCCGGCGGGGAGCTGTTTTTT.

The chain links TRBV5-1 to TRBJ2-6; D uncertain. Between the trimmed V and J ends, which lost 1 base and 2 bases, there was a span of 1 base. Germline V CDR1 and CDR2: SGHRS, YFSETQ. The CDR3 has 13 amino acids. CDR3 protein: CASSLTGANVLTF. The CDR3 nucleotides are TGCGCCAGCAGCTTGACTGGGGCCAACGTCCTGACTTTC.

The V gene is TRBV25-1, the J gene TRBJ2-1; 9 nucleotides match TRBD1. This CDR3 region has 15 residues. V lost 4 bases and J lost 9; bases outside the gene matches: 10. Germline V gene data show CDR1 as MGHDK and CDR2 as SYGVNS. The CDR3 here is CASSAFDRGYGEQFF. Here the CDR3 DNA reads TGTGCCAGCAGTGCCTTTGACAGGGGGTATGGTGAGCAGTTCTTC. The whole variable domain, filled in from reference TRBV25-1 and TRBJ2-1, reads EADIYQTPRYLVIGTGKKITLECSQTMGHDKMYWYQQDPGMELHLIHYSYGVNSTEKGDLSSESTVSRIRTEHFPLTLESARPSHTSQYLCASSAFDRGYGEQFFGPGTRLTVL.

The CDR3 protein is CASRQGQGASSTGNTIYF. In DNA form, the CDR3 reads TGTGCCAGCAGACAGGGACAGGGGGCTTCGAGTACCGGAAACACCATATATTTT. The V gene is TRBV6-1, the J gene TRBJ1-3; TRBD1 matches at 12 bases. The germline V gene encodes CDR1 MNHNS and CDR2 SASEGT. The CDR3 consists of 18 residues. The ends lost 6 bases at V and 4 bases at J; junction bases unmatched: 13.

The gene calls are TRBV20-1 and TRBJ2-1; unclear D gene. Trimming left V 8 bases short and J 0 bases short, with 14 bases between. The CDR3 totals 14 residues. CDR1 is DFQATT and CDR2 is SNEGSKA in the germline V gene (reference sequence). The CDR3 DNA follows: TGCAGTACGAACAACCACAGCTCCTACAATGAGCAGTTCTTC. It translates to CSTNNHSSYNEQFF.